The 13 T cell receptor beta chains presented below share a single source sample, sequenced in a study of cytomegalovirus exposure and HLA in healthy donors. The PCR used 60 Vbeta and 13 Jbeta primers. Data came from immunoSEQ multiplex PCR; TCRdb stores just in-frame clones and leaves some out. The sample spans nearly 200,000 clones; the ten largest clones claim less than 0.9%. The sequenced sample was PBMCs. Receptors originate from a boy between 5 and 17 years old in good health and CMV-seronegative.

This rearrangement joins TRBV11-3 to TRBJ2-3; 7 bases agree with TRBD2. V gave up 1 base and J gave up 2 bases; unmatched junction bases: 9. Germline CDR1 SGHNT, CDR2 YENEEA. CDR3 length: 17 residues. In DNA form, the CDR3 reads TGTGCCAGCAGCTTAGGGCCCTCAGCGGGGCTCACAGATACGCAGTATTTT. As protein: CASSLGPSAGLTDTQYF. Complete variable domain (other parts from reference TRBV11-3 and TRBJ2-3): EAGVVQSPRYKIIEKKQPVAFWCNPISGHNTLYWYLQNLGQGPELLIRYENEEAVDDSQLPKDRFSAERLKGVDSTLKIQPAELGDSAVYLCASSLGPSAGLTDTQYFGPGTRLTVL.

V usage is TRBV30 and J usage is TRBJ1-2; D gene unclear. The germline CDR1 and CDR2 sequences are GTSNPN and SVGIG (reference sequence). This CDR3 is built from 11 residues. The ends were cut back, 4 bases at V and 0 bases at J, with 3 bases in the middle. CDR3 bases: TGTGCCTGGACAGCTAACTATGGCTACACCTTC. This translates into CAWTANYGYTF.

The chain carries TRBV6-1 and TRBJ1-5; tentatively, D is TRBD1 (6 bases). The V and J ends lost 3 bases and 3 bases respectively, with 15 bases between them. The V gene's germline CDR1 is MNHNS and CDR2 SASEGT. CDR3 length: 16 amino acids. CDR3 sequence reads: CASSETSGVNNQPQHF. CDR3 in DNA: TGTGCCAGCAGTGAGACCTCAGGGGTTAACAATCAGCCCCAGCATTTT.

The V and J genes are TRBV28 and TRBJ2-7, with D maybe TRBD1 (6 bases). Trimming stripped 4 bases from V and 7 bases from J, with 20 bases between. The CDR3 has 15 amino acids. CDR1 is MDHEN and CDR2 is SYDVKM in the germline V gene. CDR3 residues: CASSWGRGILVEQYF. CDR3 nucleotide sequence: TGTGCCAGCAGTTGGGGCAGGGGTATTTTGGTGGAGCAGTACTTC. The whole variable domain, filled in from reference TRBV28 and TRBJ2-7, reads DVKVTQSSRYLVKRTGEKVFLECVQDMDHENMFWYRQDPGLGLRLIYFSYDVKMKEKGDIPEGYSVSREKKERFSLILESASTNQTSMYLCASSWGRGILVEQYFGPGTRLTVT.

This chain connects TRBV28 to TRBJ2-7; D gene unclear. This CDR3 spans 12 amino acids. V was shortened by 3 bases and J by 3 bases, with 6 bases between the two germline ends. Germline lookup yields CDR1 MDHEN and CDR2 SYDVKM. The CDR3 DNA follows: TGTGCCAGCAGTTTTGGGCACTACGAGCAGTACTTC. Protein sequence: CASSFGHYEQYF.

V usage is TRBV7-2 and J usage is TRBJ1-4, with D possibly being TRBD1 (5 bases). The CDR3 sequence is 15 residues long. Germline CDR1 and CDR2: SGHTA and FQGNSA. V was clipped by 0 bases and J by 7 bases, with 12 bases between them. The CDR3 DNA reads TGTGCCAGCAGCTTAGCGGGTCCGGGGGTTGAAAAACTGTTTTTT. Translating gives CASSLAGPGVEKLFF.

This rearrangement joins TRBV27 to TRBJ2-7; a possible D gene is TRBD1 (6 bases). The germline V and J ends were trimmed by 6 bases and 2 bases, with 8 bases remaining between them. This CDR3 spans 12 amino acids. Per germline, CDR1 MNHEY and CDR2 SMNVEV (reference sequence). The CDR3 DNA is TGTGCCAGCAGCCCAGGGGCCTACGAGCAGTACTTC. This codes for CASSPGAYEQYF.

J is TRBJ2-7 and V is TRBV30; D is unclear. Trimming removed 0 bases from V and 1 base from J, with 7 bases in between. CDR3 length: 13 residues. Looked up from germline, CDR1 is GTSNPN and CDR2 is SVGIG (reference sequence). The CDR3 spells CAWSVLWSYEQYF. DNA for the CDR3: TGTGCCTGGAGTGTACTGTGGTCCTACGAGCAGTACTTC.

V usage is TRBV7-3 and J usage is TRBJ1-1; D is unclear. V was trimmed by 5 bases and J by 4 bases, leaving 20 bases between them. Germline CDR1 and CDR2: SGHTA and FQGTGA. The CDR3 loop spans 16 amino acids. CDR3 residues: CASSLGPPYGSTEAFF. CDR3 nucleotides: TGTGCCAGCAGCCTCGGGCCCCCCTATGGGAGCACTGAAGCTTTCTTT.

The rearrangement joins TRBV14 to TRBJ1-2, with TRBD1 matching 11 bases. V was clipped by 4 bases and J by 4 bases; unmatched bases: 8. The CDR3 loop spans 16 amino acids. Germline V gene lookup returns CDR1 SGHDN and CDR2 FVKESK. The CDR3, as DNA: TGTGCCAGCAGCCCTGTCGGACAGGGGGCGGTCTATGGCTACACCTTC. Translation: CASSPVGQGAVYGYTF.

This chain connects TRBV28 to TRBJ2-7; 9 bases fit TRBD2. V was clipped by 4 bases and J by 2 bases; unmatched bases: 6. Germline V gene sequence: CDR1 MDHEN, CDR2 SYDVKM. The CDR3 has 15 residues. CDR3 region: CASSSSGGPAYEQYF. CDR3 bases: TGTGCCAGCAGTTCGAGCGGGGGGCCCGCCTACGAGCAGTACTTC.

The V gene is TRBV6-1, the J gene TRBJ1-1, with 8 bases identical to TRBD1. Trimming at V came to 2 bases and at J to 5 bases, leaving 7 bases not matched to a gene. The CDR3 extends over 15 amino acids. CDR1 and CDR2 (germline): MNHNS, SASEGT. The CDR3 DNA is TGTGCCAGCAGTGAATTTGACAGGGGAGGAACTGAAGCTTTCTTT. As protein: CASSEFDRGGTEAFF.

DNA of the CDR3: TGCGCCAGCAGCCCCGGGACACGATCCTACAATGAGCAGTTCTTC. Translating it yields CASSPGTRSYNEQFF. The V call is TRBV4-3, the J call TRBJ2-1; a possible D gene is TRBD1 (6 bases). CDR1 is LGHNA, CDR2 YSLEER, per germline. The ends were cut back, 4 bases at V and 1 base at J, with 11 bases in the middle. The length of the CDR3 is 15 residues.